The next 23 T cell receptor beta chains were all read from a single sample in a study of lymphopenia after photon versus proton radiotherapy. Data came from immunoSEQ multiplex PCR; TCRdb stores just in-frame clones and leaves some out. This table has about 45,000 clones, 85% appearing once. The input for sequencing was peripheral blood, taken from a patient treated with photon-based radiotherapy. These receptors all stem from a man in his forties with gastric cancer.

The chain couples TRBV7-9 to TRBJ2-5; no firm D call. Germline loops: CDR1 SEHNR, CDR2 FQNEAQ (reference sequence). The CDR3 runs 15 residues. Trimming took off 1 base at V and 5 bases at J, with 14 bases between the two ends. The CDR3 region is CASSLVFGTGETQYF. Here the CDR3 DNA reads TGTGCCAGCAGCTTAGTGTTTGGCACTGGGGAGACCCAGTACTTC.

The chain couples TRBV7-9 to TRBJ2-2; D gene uncertain. CDR3 length: 16 residues. The germline gives CDR1 SEHNR, CDR2 FQNEAQ (reference sequence). The germline V and J ends were trimmed by 5 bases and 4 bases, with 17 bases remaining between them. Here the CDR3 reads CASSPLRSQSTGELFF. Written as DNA, the CDR3 is TGTGCCAGCAGCCCATTAAGGTCGCAGTCCACCGGGGAGCTGTTTTTT. The full variable domain, in which reference TRBV7-9 and TRBJ2-2 provide the parts outside the CDR3, is DTGVSQNPRHKITKRGQNVTFRCDPISEHNRLYWYRQTLGQGPEFLTYFQNEAQLEKSRLLSDRFSAERPKGSFSTLEIQRTEQGDSAMYLCASSPLRSQSTGELFFGEGSRLTVL.

The rearrangement joins TRBV29-1 to TRBJ1-1; D gene uncertain. V was trimmed by 7 bases and J by 1 base, leaving 16 bases between them. From germline, CDR1 is SQVTM and CDR2 ANQGSEA. This CDR3 is built from 14 residues. CDR3 region: CSAAPRISNTEAFF. The DNA for the CDR3 is TGCAGCGCCGCCCCCAGAATTTCGAACACTGAAGCTTTCTTT.

Notes on this clone: The same CDR3 can be traced to other DNA sequences in this sample. The chain uses TRBV18 and TRBJ1-1; D is undetermined. In germline, CDR1 is KGHSH, CDR2 LQKENI. The CDR3 runs to 13 residues. V shed 2 bases and J shed 1 base, with 5 bases lying between them. The CDR3, as DNA: TGTGCCAGCTCACCAGGCCGGAACACTGAAGCTTTCTTT. This encodes CASSPGRNTEAFF.

J is TRBJ1-5 and V is TRBV5-1; D is perhaps TRBD1 (5 bases). The CDR3 sequence is 17 residues long. Trimming removed 4 bases from V and 5 bases from J, with 22 bases in between. Germline V gene data show CDR1 as SGHRS and CDR2 as YFSETQ. The CDR3 DNA reads as TGCGCCAGCAGCCTCGGTAGTGGAGCCCAGGGTCATCAGCCCCAGCATTTT. Amino acids: CASSLGSGAQGHQPQHF.

In this sample, this clone turned up once. CDR3 nucleotides: TGTGCCAGCAGCTCCGCCGCAGTGCGGGTGGCTTCCCTCGAGCAGTACTTC. It is translated as CASSSAAVRVASLEQYF. The chain has TRBV5-4 and TRBJ2-7; tentatively, D is TRBD2 (5 bases). The CDR3 covers 17 residues. The germline V gene encodes CDR1 SGHNT and CDR2 YYREEE (reference sequence). With 3 bases removed from V and 6 bases from J, the gap between germline ends came to 25 bases.

The chain links TRBV11-2 to TRBJ2-7; possibly TRBD1 for D (5 bases). CDR3 length: 15 amino acids. Germline V gene sequence: CDR1 SGHAT, CDR2 FQNNGV. The V and J ends lost 0 bases and 3 bases respectively, with 12 bases between them. This CDR3 is CASSLEGPDGYEQYF. The CDR3 DNA reads TGTGCCAGCAGCTTAGAGGGGCCTGACGGCTACGAGCAGTACTTC.

The V gene is TRBV27, the J gene TRBJ1-1; tentatively, D is TRBD1 (5 bases). CDR1 is MNHEY, CDR2 SMNVEV, per germline (reference sequence). The CDR3 is made up of 12 amino acids. V was pared by 5 bases and J by 12 bases, with 16 bases between. CDR3 bases: TGTGCCAGCAGTCCGTTCGGGGGGAGAACTTTCTTT. This encodes CASSPFGGRTFF.

As regards this clone: The junction differs from germline at one of its ends, possibly a read error. CDR3 nucleotide sequence: TGTGCCAGCAGCCCCTCGCGGGGGGCCACAAATACGCAGTATTTT. As protein: CASSPSRGATNTQYF. This chain links TRBV7-3 with TRBJ2-3; 8 bases are a match to TRBD2. The CDR3 extends over 15 amino acids. CDR1 is SGHTA, CDR2 FQGTGA, per germline.

V is TRBV5-1 and J is TRBJ1-1, with 8 bases lining up with TRBD1. CDR3 size: 15 residues. The germline gives CDR1 SGHRS, CDR2 YFSETQ. Trimming took 4 bases from V and 1 from J; bases not matched to a gene: 6. CDR3 coding DNA: TGCGCCAGCAGCCAAAAGACAGGGGCGAACACTGAAGCTTTCTTT. Protein: CASSQKTGANTEAFF.

The CDR3 protein is CASSPGTGELFF. The CDR3 DNA sequence: TGTGCCAGCAGCCCCGGGACCGGGGAGCTGTTTTTT. This chain uses TRBV7-3 with TRBJ2-2; D is unclear. The CDR3 totals 12 residues. Trimming cost V 5 bases and J 5 bases, with 6 bases left between them. The germline V gene encodes CDR1 SGHTA and CDR2 FQGTGA.

There are a few counts of this clone. The chain joins TRBV19 to TRBJ1-6; D remains ambiguous. The CDR3 runs to 15 residues. Trimming left V 3 bases short and J 6 bases short, with 12 bases between. Germline V lookup: CDR1 LNHDA, CDR2 SQIVND (reference sequence). CDR3: CASSMGIRVNSPLHF. Here the CDR3 DNA reads TGTGCCAGTAGTATGGGGATAAGGGTTAATTCACCCCTCCACTTT.

V gene TRBV4-1 combines with J gene TRBJ2-1; D could derive from TRBD1 or TRBD2 (5 bases each). V was cut by 4 bases and J by 2 bases, with 15 bases left in between. The CDR3 extends over 16 amino acids. CDR1 is MGHRA and CDR2 is YSYEKL in the germline V gene. CDR3 sequence (DNA): TGCGCCAGCAGCCCCCCCGTTGGGGGAACCTACAATGAGCAGTTCTTC. It specifies CASSPPVGGTYNEQFF.

CDR3 sequence (DNA): TGTGCCAGTAGTATGGGGCCCGGTGTGGGCTACACCTTC. Translated, it gives CASSMGPGVGYTF. The rearrangement uses TRBV19 and TRBJ1-2; D possibly corresponds to TRBD1 (5 bases). CDR1 is LNHDA, CDR2 SQIVND, per germline (reference sequence). This CDR3 is 13 amino acids long. V was shortened by 3 bases and J by 8 bases, with 13 bases between the two germline ends.

The chain is built from TRBV19 and TRBJ1-1; D may be TRBD1 (6 bases). This CDR3 is built from 14 residues. Germline V CDR1 and CDR2: LNHDA, SQIVND (reference sequence). Trimming left V 7 bases short and J 5 bases short, with 17 bases between. This CDR3 is CASISTGSRTEAFF. Written as DNA, the CDR3 is TGTGCCAGTATTTCAACAGGGAGTAGAACTGAAGCTTTCTTT.

This rearrangement joins TRBV7-3 to TRBJ2-5; D is possibly TRBD2 (5 bases). V lost 5 bases, J lost 5 bases, and 12 bases lay in between. Germline values: CDR1 SGHTA, CDR2 FQGTGA. The CDR3 consists of 13 residues. Written as DNA, the CDR3 is TGTGCCAGCAGCAGACGGGGTGGGGAGACCCAGTACTTC. Amino acids: CASSRRGGETQYF. Looking up the rest from reference TRBV7-3 and TRBJ2-5 gives the full variable domain: GAGVSQTPSNKVTEKGKYVELRCDPISGHTALYWYRQSLGQGPEFLIYFQGTGAADDSGLPNDRFFAVRPEGSVSTLKIQRTERGDSAVYLCASSRRGGETQYFGPGTRLLVL.

The rearrangement links TRBV18 to TRBJ1-2; no clear D gene. Trimming took off 2 bases at V and 6 bases at J, with 7 bases between the two ends. The CDR3 spans 12 residues. The germline gives CDR1 KGHSH, CDR2 LQKENI. The CDR3 sequence is CASSPLSDGYTF. CDR3 nucleotide sequence: TGTGCCAGCTCACCATTGTCGGATGGCTACACCTTC.

This chain uses TRBV2 with TRBJ1-5; no reliable D call. The CDR3 consists of 15 residues. CDR1 is SNHLY, CDR2 FYNNEI, per germline. Deletions cut 1 base from V and 0 bases from J, with 7 bases between. In DNA, the CDR3 is TGTGCCAGCAGTGAAGGAGGGTATAGCAATCAGCCCCAGCATTTT. Its protein product is CASSEGGYSNQPQHF.

This chain joins TRBV30 and TRBJ1-5, with D possibly being TRBD1 (6 bases). Trimming left V 3 bases short and J 4 bases short, with 13 bases between. Per germline, CDR1 GTSNPN and CDR2 SVGIG (reference sequence). The CDR3 consists of 14 residues. The DNA for the CDR3 is TGTGCCTGGAGGGCTACAGGGAGGAATCAGCCCCAGCATTTT. Its protein is CAWRATGRNQPQHF.

The V and J genes are TRBV5-1 and TRBJ1-1; D not certain. The CDR3 is 14 residues long. V gave up 0 bases and J gave up 2 bases, with 8 bases separating them. Germline CDR1 reads SGHRS; CDR2 reads YFSETQ. CDR3 in DNA: TGCGCCAGCAGCTTGGTGGGAGTTAACACTGAAGCTTTCTTT. Translation gives CASSLVGVNTEAFF.

This clone was seen just once. The chain links TRBV30 to TRBJ1-5; D uncertain. In germline, CDR1 is GTSNPN, CDR2 SVGIG (reference sequence). The CDR3 extends over 14 amino acids. V lost 4 bases to trimming and J lost 5 bases, with 15 bases between them. The CDR3 region has the DNA TGTGCCTGGATACTCAAGCCTGTAGATCAGCCCCAGCATTTT. It translates to CAWILKPVDQPQHF. The full variable domain, completed using reference TRBV30 and TRBJ1-5, is SQTIHQWPATLVQPVGSPLSLECTVEGTSNPNLYWYRQAAGRGLQLLFYSVGIGQISSEVPQNLSASRPQDRQFILSSKKLLLSDSGFYLCAWILKPVDQPQHFGDGTRLSIL.

The V call is TRBV5-1, the J call TRBJ1-4; D unclear. V was clipped by 1 base and J by 5 bases, with 12 bases between them. The germline gives CDR1 SGHRS, CDR2 YFSETQ. The CDR3 is made up of 15 amino acids. CDR3 nucleotides: TGCGCCAGCAGCTTGACTCGACGGCAGAATGAAAAACTGTTTTTT. Translating gives CASSLTRRQNEKLFF.

The rearrangement links TRBV6-6 to TRBJ2-7; perhaps TRBD2 as D (5 bases). The germline CDR1 and CDR2 sequences are MNHNY and SVGAGI (reference sequence). V lost 6 bases to trimming and J lost 3 bases, with 18 bases between them. The CDR3 consists of 15 residues. The CDR3 loop reads CASRKRESPNYEQYF. The DNA of the CDR3 is TGTGCCAGCAGAAAGAGGGAGAGCCCCAACTACGAGCAGTACTTC.